The 22 T cell receptor beta chains below come from one sample, sequenced in a study of blood T cell repertoires in COVID-19. The protocol was immunoSEQ multiplex PCR, while the TCRdb copy is restricted to in-frame clones and leaves out a portion. This table has roughly 200,000 clones, about 86% appearing once. The sequencing input was peripheral blood. The receptors originated from a man over 45 with active or convalescent COVID-19.

This sequence joins TRBV5-1 and TRBJ1-1; no firm D call. CDR1 and CDR2 (germline): SGHRS, YFSETQ. The V gene lost 0 bases and the J gene lost 3 bases, with 15 bases spanning the gap. CDR3 size: 16 residues. In DNA form, the CDR3 reads TGCGCCAGCAGCTTGGCAACCCCAGGTTCGGACACTGAAGCTTTCTTT. Its translation: CASSLATPGSDTEAFF.

The gene calls are TRBV7-6 and TRBJ2-6; 12 bases agree with TRBD1. This CDR3 is 17 amino acids long. Germline loops: CDR1 SGHVS, CDR2 FNYEAQ. V was clipped by 6 bases and J by 2 bases; unmatched bases: 5. CDR3 residues: CASSPRDRGPGANVLTF. CDR3 DNA: TGTGCCAGCAGTCCCCGGGACAGGGGGCCTGGGGCCAACGTCCTGACTTTC. Looking up the rest from reference TRBV7-6 and TRBJ2-6 gives the full variable domain: GAGVSQSPRYKVTKRGQDVALRCDPISGHVSLYWYRQALGQGPEFLTYFNYEAQQDKSGLPNDRFSAERPEGSISTLTIQRTEQRDSAMYRCASSPRDRGPGANVLTFGAGSRLTVL.

This clone has just a few counts. The chain uses TRBV24-1 and TRBJ2-3; TRBD1 agrees at 7 bases. The CDR3 is made up of 17 amino acids. The V segment lost 4 bases and the J segment 2 bases; nucleotides outside the gene matches: 11. CDR1 is KGHDR and CDR2 is SFDVKD in the germline V gene. CDR3 region: CATSDIDRDLSTDTQYF. In DNA form, the CDR3 reads TGTGCCACCAGTGACATAGACAGGGATTTATCCACAGATACGCAGTATTTT.

This chain links TRBV5-6 with TRBJ1-5; 10 bases are a match to TRBD1. The length of the CDR3 is 16 residues. After removal of 4 bases from V and 3 bases from J, the junction contained 7 bases not matched to a gene. CDR1 and CDR2 (germline): SGHDT, YYEEEE. The CDR3 reads CASSPDRGANNQPQHF. The CDR3 DNA follows: TGTGCCAGCAGCCCGGACAGGGGGGCTAACAATCAGCCCCAGCATTTT.

This chain links TRBV2 with TRBJ2-2; possible D gene TRBD1, 6 bases. CDR1 is SNHLY, CDR2 FYNNEI, per germline. The CDR3 has 17 amino acids. The V end was cut by 1 base, the J end by 5 bases, with 17 bases between. The CDR3 nucleotides are TGTGCCAGCAGTGAAGGGATGTGGGGGCGCGGAACCGGGGAGCTGTTTTTT. Residues: CASSEGMWGRGTGELFF. Based on the CDR3 plus reference TRBV2 and TRBJ2-2, the full variable domain is EPEVTQTPSHQVTQMGQEVILRCVPISNHLYFYWYRQILGQKVEFLVSFYNNEISEKSEIFDDQFSVERPDGSNFTLKIRSTKLEDSAMYFCASSEGMWGRGTGELFFGEGSRLTVL.

The chain joins TRBV5-1 to TRBJ2-5; 8 bases are a match to TRBD2. This CDR3 region has 15 residues. CDR1 and CDR2 (germline): SGHRS, YFSETQ. The J segment lost 3 bases and the V segment lost 2 bases, leaving 6 bases of the junction unmatched. The CDR3 sequence: CASSFSSGGEETQYF. The CDR3 DNA is TGCGCCAGCAGCTTTTCGAGCGGGGGAGAAGAGACCCAGTACTTC.

In this sample, this clone turned up once. The chain has TRBV27 and TRBJ2-7; D gene ambiguous. Looked up from germline, CDR1 is MNHEY and CDR2 is SMNVEV (reference sequence). The CDR3 has 13 amino acids. Deletions cut 4 bases from V and 4 bases from J, with 11 bases between. The CDR3: CASSWAAEYEQYF. Written as DNA, the CDR3 is TGTGCCAGCAGTTGGGCTGCAGAGTACGAGCAGTACTTC.

This chain joins TRBV19 and TRBJ2-3; TRBD2 aligns across 14 bases. The CDR3 loop spans 16 amino acids. V lost 3 bases to trimming and J lost 4 bases; unmatched junction nucleotides: 3. CDR1 is LNHDA, CDR2 SQIVND, per germline (reference sequence). For the CDR3, the DNA is TGTGCCAGTAGTATGACTAGCGGGGGGGCAGCAGATACGCAGTATTTT. Protein sequence: CASSMTSGGAADTQYF.

The rearrangement links TRBV24-1 to TRBJ2-7, with TRBD2 matching 9 bases. The junction had 17 bases not matched to a gene; V was cut back by 9 bases and J by 3 bases. Germline CDR1 and CDR2: KGHDR and SFDVKD. This CDR3 region has 17 residues. The DNA for the CDR3 is TGTGCCACCCGGGCCCGGATGAGCGGGGGGTGCTACTACGAGCAGTACTTC. Translated, it gives CATRARMSGGCYYEQYF.

The rearrangement uses TRBV5-1 and TRBJ1-4, with 7 nucleotides matching TRBD1. CDR3 size: 15 residues. Germline loops: CDR1 SGHRS, CDR2 YFSETQ. Trimming removed 4 bases from V and 3 bases from J; junction bases left unmatched: 6. The CDR3 protein is CASSGGTASNEKLFF. The CDR3 DNA reads TGCGCCAGCAGCGGGGGGACAGCGTCTAATGAAAAACTGTTTTTT.

CDR3 loop: CASSQSEGDDGYTF. The CDR3 DNA reads as TGCGCCAGCAGCCAGAGCGAGGGGGATGATGGCTACACCTTC. V and J are TRBV5-1 and TRBJ1-2; the D gene is possibly TRBD1 (6 bases). Germline V gene lookup returns CDR1 SGHRS and CDR2 YFSETQ. Trimming left V 4 bases short and J 6 bases short, with 16 bases between. CDR3 length: 14 residues.

The chain employs TRBV12-3 or TRBV12-4 and TRBJ1-2, with D unresolved. V gave up 2 bases and J gave up 2 bases, with 6 bases separating them. There are 13 residues in the CDR3. DNA for the CDR3: TGTGCCAGCAGTTTAAGGCGGAACTATGGCTACACCTTC. Protein: CASSLRRNYGYTF.

The chain uses TRBV5-1 and TRBJ1-5; 10 bases match TRBD1. V lost 0 bases, J lost 6 bases, and 3 bases stayed unmatched. Per germline, CDR1 SGHRS and CDR2 YFSETQ. This CDR3 comprises 15 residues. As DNA, the CDR3 is TGCGCCAGCAGCTTGGGACAGGGGGCAGCTCAGCCCCAGCATTTT. Protein: CASSLGQGAAQPQHF.

This chain uses TRBV4-2 with TRBJ2-7; 11 bases agree with TRBD1. V shed 1 base, J shed 5 bases, and the junction held 4 bases outside the gene matches. This CDR3 is 15 amino acids long. Looked up from germline, CDR1 is LGHNA and CDR2 is YNFKEQ. The CDR3 sequence is CASSQVGQGANEQYF. The CDR3 region has the DNA TGTGCCAGCAGCCAAGTCGGACAGGGGGCAAACGAGCAGTACTTC.

This chain connects TRBV19 to TRBJ1-1; no clear D. Trimming stripped 5 bases from V and 7 bases from J, with 17 bases between. CDR1 and CDR2 from the germline V gene are LNHDA and SQIVND (reference sequence). The CDR3 length is 14 residues. CDR3 nucleotide sequence: TGTGCCAGTAGTGTCTTACGAGCCAAGTATGAAGCTTTCTTT. As protein: CASSVLRAKYEAFF.

The chain employs TRBV6-1 and TRBJ1-3, with D perhaps matching TRBD1 (5 bases). Trimming took off 0 bases at V and 8 bases at J, with 11 bases between the two ends. The CDR3 is 14 amino acids. The V gene's germline CDR1 is MNHNS and CDR2 SASEGT. CDR3 residues: CASSEAGGRDTIYF. CDR3 in DNA: TGTGCCAGCAGTGAAGCCGGGGGACGAGACACCATATATTTT.

This chain joins TRBV2 and TRBJ2-2, with TRBD2 matching over 11 bases. J gave up 0 bases and V 6 bases, and 3 bases lay outside the gene matches. Germline CDR1 is SNHLY and CDR2 is FYNNEI. The CDR3 length is 16 residues. This CDR3 is CASRAGLAANTGELFF. CDR3 coding DNA: TGTGCCAGCAGGGCGGGACTAGCGGCGAACACCGGGGAGCTGTTTTTT.

The rearrangement uses TRBV5-1 and TRBJ2-5, with TRBD2 identical over 9 bases. CDR3 length equals 13 residues. Trimming took 9 bases from V and 2 from J; bases not matched to a gene: 5. Per the germline V gene, CDR1 is SGHRS and CDR2 is YFSETQ. CDR3 sequence reads: CATGLAGQETQYF. DNA of the CDR3: TGCGCCACAGGTCTAGCGGGACAAGAGACCCAGTACTTC.

The chain links TRBV19 to TRBJ1-5, with D possibly TRBD1 on 5 matching bases. This CDR3 has 14 residues. The germline gives CDR1 LNHDA, CDR2 SQIVND (reference sequence). Trimming removed 3 bases at V and 3 bases at J, with 9 bases between. The CDR3 loop is CASSMGTANQPQHF. CDR3 nucleotides: TGTGCCAGTAGTATGGGGACTGCCAATCAGCCCCAGCATTTT.

The chain uses TRBV5-1 and TRBJ1-1; a weak D match, TRBD1 (5 bases). Germline CDR1 reads SGHRS; CDR2 reads YFSETQ. This CDR3 is built from 13 residues. The V end was cut by 0 bases, the J end by 12 bases, with 15 bases between. The CDR3 sequence: CASSLGGAAGTFF. The DNA for the CDR3 is TGCGCCAGCAGCTTGGGTGGGGCCGCTGGGACTTTCTTT.

This clone was recorded a few times. V and J are TRBV7-2 and TRBJ2-3, with 7 bases lining up with TRBD2. Germline values: CDR1 SGHTA, CDR2 FQGNSA. With V trimmed by 3 bases and J by 4 bases, 4 bases remained unmatched. The CDR3 is made up of 14 amino acids. The CDR3 DNA is TGTGCCAGCAGCTTTGGGGGAGGGCCAGATACGCAGTATTTT. Translated: CASSFGGGPDTQYF.

V is TRBV12-2 and J is TRBJ1-6. TRBV12-2 has pseudogene status. The CDR3 sequence is 14 residues long. DNA for the CDR3: TGTGCAAGTCGCTTAGAGCGGGGAAATTCACCCCTCCACTTT. This encodes CASRLERGNSPLHF.